Included here is one TCR beta chain sequence, with context. No antigen is known for it. No much larger clone is present one base from it, and per-base qualities are unavailable. Each collaborating institution followed its own protocols to collect whole blood in K2EDTA tubes. For TCRbeta analysis, collaborators shipped samples as frozen whole blood, isolated PBMCs, or DNA extracted from either of those sample types. This specimen comes from a study of blood T cell repertoires in COVID-19 (dated by TCRdb to about 2020). At the level of the whole study: Collaborator samples came from the United States, Italy and Spain and covered acute and convalescent phases of COVID-19. The prospective study material was composed of cDNA or gDNA derived from T cells, B-cell-depleted T cells, or PBMCs. Subjects who had been exposed to COVID-19, were actively infected with it, or had recovered from it provided the deeply sampled blood TCRbeta repertoires that made up the dataset. A freely available public database, intended as a resource for researchers studying the immune response to SARS-CoV-2, is where the repertoires were released. The samples were drawn from the first 160 participants of the ongoing ImmuneRACE study and from 1,254 subjects provided by 6 global collaborators. The sample metadata nearly always contained a de-identified subject ID, COVID-19 status, age in years and sex. Where available, HLA class I and class II types were taken from metadata supplied by the sample provider and were not determined by assay-based typing. What the study reported, not specific to this receptor: How much clinical and demographic metadata was included differed by source and by participant, and the metadata was provided uncurated.

From the cysteine through the phenylalanine, the CDR3 covers 16 amino acids. Of all the DNA, just the CDR3 is kept, 48 bases in frame from base 1. V ends up 0 bases short and J 1 base short, with an unmatched junction base count of 3. CDR1 and CDR2 are read off the germline V gene as MNHEY and SVGAGI. TCRbeta CDR3 regions were amplified from genomic DNA using the immunoSEQ Assay, a bias-controlled multiplex PCR. On the study's bioinformatics: Nucleated cell counts per sample were estimated from amplification of reference gene primers within the assay. Sequence reads were collapsed and filtered to measure the absolute abundance of every unique TCRbeta CDR3 rearrangement. For each sample, productive Simpson clonality was calculated as the square root of Simpson's diversity index over productive rearrangements. The source is immuneACCESS, and TCRdb retained only in-frame sequences with V and J called. Part of the clones is not carried over; for the studies checked, unresolved V genes explain less than half of this, and the remainder is unexplained. That table gives V, J and clone size, and the DNA gave D and trimming. Within this sample are approximately 350,000 clones, with around 80% of them counted one time only. 2.5% to 3.5% of the sample belongs to the ten largest clones.

The sequenced sample was peripheral blood. The chain joins TRBV6-5 to TRBJ2-3; 8 bases in the junction line up with TRBD2. The source of this sequence is a man under 40 with active or convalescent COVID-19. The CDR3 region reads CASSYSGRGGTDTQYF. The DNA sequence is as follows: TGTGCCAGCAGTTACTCAGGGCGGGGGGGCACAGATACGCAGTATTTT.